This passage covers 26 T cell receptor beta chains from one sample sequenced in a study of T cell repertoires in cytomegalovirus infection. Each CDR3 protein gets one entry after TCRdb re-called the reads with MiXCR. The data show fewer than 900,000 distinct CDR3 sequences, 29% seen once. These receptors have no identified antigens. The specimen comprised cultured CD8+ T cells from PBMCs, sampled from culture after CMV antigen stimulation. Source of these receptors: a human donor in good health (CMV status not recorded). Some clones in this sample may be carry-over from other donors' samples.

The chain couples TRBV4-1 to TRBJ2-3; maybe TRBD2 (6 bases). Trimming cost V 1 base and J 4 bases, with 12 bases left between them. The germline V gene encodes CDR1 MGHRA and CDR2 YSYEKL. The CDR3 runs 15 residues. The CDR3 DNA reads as TGCGCCAGCAGCCAAGGAGGGAGGAGGGCAGATACGCAGTATTTT. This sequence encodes CASSQGGRRADTQYF.

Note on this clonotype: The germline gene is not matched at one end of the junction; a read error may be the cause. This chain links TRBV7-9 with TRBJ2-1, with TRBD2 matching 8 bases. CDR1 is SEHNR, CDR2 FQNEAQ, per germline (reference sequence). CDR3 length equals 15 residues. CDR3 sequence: CASSLAGTGDNEQFF. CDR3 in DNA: TGTGCTAGCAGCTTAGCGGGGACCGGGGACAATGAGCAGTTCTTC.

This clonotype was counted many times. Here the CDR3 DNA reads TGTGCCAGCAGCGCCTGGAATGAGCAGTTCTTC. Translated, it gives CASSAWNEQFF. The chain employs TRBV7-2 and TRBJ2-1; no definite D call. V lost 5 bases and J lost 7, with 6 bases in between. The CDR3 runs to 11 residues. Germline CDR1 and CDR2: SGHTA and FQGNSA.

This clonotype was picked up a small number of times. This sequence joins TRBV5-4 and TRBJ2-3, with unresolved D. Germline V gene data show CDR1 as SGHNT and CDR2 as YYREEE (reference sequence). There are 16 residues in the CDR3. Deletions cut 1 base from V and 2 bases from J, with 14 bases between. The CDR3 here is CASSLLSDPYTDTQYF. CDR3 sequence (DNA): TGTGCCAGCAGCTTGTTATCGGACCCATACACAGATACGCAGTATTTT.

This CDR3 reads CASSPPSPPEQYF. The CDR3, as DNA: TGTGCCAGCTCACCACCCTCTCCGCCAGAGCAGTACTTC. This chain uses TRBV18 with TRBJ2-7; D uncertain. Per the germline V gene, CDR1 is KGHSH and CDR2 is LQKENI. The CDR3 length is 13 residues. V dropped 0 bases and J dropped 7 bases, with 10 bases sitting between them. The full variable domain, with the rest looked up from reference TRBV18 and TRBJ2-7, is NAGVMQNPRHLVRRRGQEARLRCSPMKGHSHVYWYRQLPEEGLKFMVYLQKENIIDESGMPKERFSAEFPKEGPSILRIQQVVRGDSAAYFCASSPPSPPEQYFGPGTRLTVT.

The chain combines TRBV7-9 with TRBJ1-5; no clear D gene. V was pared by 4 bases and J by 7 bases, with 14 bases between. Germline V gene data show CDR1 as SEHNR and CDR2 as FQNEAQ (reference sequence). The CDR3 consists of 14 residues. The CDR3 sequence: CASSSAVGQQPQHF. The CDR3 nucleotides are TGTGCCAGCAGCTCCGCCGTTGGGCAGCAGCCCCAGCATTTT. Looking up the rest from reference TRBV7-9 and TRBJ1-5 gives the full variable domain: DTGVSQNPRHKITKRGQNVTFRCDPISEHNRLYWYRQTLGQGPEFLTYFQNEAQLEKSRLLSDRFSAERPKGSFSTLEIQRTEQGDSAMYLCASSSAVGQQPQHFGDGTRLSIL.

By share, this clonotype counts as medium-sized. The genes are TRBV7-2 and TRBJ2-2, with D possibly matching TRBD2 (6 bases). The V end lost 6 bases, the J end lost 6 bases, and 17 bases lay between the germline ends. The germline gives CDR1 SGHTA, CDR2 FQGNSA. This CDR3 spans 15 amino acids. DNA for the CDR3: TGTGCCAGCAGTCCCGGGACTCATGGTGCCGGGGAGCTGTTTTTT. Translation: CASSPGTHGAGELFF.

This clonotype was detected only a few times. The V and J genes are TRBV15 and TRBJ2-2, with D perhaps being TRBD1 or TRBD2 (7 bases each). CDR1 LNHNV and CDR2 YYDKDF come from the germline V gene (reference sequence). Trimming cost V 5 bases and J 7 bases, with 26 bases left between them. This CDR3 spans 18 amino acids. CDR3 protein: CATSGAPGRGLYDGELFF. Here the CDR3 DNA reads TGTGCCACCAGCGGAGCCCCGGGGAGGGGGCTTTATGACGGGGAGCTGTTTTTT.

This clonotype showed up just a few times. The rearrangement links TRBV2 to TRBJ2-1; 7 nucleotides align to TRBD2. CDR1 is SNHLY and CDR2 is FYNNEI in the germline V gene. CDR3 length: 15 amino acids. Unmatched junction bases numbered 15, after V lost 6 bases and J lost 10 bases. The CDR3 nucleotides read TGTGCCAGCAGGGGGGGGTTCAGCCGAATGGACGAGCAGTTCTTC. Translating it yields CASRGGFSRMDEQFF.

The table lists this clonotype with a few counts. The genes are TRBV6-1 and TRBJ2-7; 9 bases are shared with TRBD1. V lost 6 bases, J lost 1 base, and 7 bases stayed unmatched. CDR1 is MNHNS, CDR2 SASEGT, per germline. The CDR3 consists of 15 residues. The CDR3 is CASSPDRGQSYEQYF. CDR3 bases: TGTGCCAGCAGCCCGGACAGGGGCCAATCCTACGAGCAGTACTTC.

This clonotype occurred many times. In DNA form, the CDR3 reads TGTGCCAGCAGCTCGGCACAGATTTTCTATGGCTACACCTTC. It is translated as CASSSAQIFYGYTF. V and J are TRBV7-9 and TRBJ1-2; D is undetermined. The CDR3 is 14 amino acids. Germline V gene data show CDR1 as SEHNR and CDR2 as FQNEAQ (reference sequence). The ends were cut back, 4 bases at V and 4 bases at J, with 13 bases in the middle.

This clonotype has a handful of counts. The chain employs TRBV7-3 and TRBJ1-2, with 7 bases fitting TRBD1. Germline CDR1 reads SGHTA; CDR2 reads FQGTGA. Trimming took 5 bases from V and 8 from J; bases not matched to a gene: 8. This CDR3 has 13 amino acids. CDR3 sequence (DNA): TGTGCCAGCAGCGGAGGGGGCATGGGAGGCTACACCTTC. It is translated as CASSGGGMGGYTF.

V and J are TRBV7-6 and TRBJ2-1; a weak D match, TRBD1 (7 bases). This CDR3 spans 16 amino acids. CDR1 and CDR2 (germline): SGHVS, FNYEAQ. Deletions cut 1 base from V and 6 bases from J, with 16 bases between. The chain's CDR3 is CASSLDAGQTSNEQFF. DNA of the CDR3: TGTGCCAGCAGCTTAGATGCGGGACAGACTTCCAATGAGCAGTTCTTC.

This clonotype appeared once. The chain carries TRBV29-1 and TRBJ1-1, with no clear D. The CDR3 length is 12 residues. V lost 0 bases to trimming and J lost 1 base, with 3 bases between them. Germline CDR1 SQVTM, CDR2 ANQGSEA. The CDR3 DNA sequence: TGCAGCGTTGAAGAAGGGAACACTGAAGCTTTCTTT. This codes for CSVEEGNTEAFF.

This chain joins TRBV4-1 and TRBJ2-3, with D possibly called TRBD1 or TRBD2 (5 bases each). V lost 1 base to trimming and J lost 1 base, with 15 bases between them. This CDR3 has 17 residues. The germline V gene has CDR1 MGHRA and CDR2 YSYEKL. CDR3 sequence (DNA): TGCGCCAGCAGCCAAGCGCGAAACTTGGGGGGCACAGATACGCAGTATTTT. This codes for CASSQARNLGGTDTQYF.

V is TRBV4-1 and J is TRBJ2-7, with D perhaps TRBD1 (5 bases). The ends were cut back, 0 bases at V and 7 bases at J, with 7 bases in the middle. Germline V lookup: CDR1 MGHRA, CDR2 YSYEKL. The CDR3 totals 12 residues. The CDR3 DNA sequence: TGCGCCAGCAGCCAAGATGGGGCTGAGCAGTACTTC. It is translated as CASSQDGAEQYF.

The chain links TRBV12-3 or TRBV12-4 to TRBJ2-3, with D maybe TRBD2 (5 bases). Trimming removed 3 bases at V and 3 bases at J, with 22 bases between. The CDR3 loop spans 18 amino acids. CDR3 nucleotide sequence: TGTGCCAGCAGTTTCTCCCTCCGAGGGCGGCGGATAACAGATACGCAGTATTTT. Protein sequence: CASSFSLRGRRITDTQYF.

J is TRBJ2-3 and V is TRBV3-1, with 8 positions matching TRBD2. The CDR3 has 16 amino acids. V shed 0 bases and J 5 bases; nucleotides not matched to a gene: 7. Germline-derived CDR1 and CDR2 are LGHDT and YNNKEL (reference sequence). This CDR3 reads CASSQDFQRGQDTQYF. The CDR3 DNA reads TGTGCCAGCAGCCAAGATTTCCAGCGGGGGCAAGATACGCAGTATTTT.

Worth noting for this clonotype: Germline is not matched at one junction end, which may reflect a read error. The CDR3 protein is CASSPTNPF. In DNA form, the CDR3 reads TGTGCCAGCAGCCCGACCAATCCATTC. The chain couples TRBV7-9 to TRBJ2-7; no reliable D call. Per the germline V gene, CDR1 is SEHNR and CDR2 is FQNEAQ (reference sequence). The CDR3 extends over 9 amino acids.

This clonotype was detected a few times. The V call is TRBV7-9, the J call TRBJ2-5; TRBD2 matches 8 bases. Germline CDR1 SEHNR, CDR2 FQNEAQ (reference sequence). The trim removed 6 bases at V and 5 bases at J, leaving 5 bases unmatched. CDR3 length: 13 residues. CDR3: CASSSSGGETQYF. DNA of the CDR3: TGTGCCAGCAGTTCGAGCGGGGGTGAGACCCAGTACTTC.

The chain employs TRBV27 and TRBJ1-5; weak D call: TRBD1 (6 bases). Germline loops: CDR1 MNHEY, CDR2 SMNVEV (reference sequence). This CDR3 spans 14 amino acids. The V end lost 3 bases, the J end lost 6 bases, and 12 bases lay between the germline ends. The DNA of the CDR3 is TGTGCCAGCAGTTTCACAGGGTCTAGTCAGCCCCAGCATTTT. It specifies CASSFTGSSQPQHF.

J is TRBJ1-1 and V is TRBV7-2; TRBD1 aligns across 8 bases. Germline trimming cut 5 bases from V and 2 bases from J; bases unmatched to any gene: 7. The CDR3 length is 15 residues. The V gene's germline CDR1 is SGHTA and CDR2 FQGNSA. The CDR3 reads CASSPWDRYNTEAFF. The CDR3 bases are TGTGCCAGCAGCCCATGGGACAGGTATAACACTGAAGCTTTCTTT. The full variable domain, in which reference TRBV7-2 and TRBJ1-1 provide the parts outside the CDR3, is GAGVSQSPSNKVTEKGKDVELRCDPISGHTALYWYRQSLGQGLEFLIYFQGNSAPDKSGLPSDRFSAERTGGSVSTLTIQRTQQEDSAVYLCASSPWDRYNTEAFFGQGTRLTVV.

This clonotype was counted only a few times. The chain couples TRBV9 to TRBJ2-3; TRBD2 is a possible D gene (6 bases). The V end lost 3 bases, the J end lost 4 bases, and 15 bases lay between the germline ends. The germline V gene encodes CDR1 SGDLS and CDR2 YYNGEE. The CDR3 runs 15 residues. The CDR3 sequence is CASSEGGGASDTQYF. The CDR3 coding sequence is TGTGCCAGCAGCGAGGGAGGAGGGGCGTCAGATACGCAGTATTTT.

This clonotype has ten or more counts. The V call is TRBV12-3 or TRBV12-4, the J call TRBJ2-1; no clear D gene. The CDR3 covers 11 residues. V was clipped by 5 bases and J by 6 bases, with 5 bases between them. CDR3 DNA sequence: TGTGCCAGCAGTCCCCCCAATGAGCAGTTCTTC. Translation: CASSPPNEQFF.

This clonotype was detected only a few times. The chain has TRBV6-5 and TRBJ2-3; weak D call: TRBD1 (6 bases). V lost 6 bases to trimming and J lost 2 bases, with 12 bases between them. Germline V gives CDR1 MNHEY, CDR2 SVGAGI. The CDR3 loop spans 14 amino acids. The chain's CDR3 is CASREDSFTDTQYF. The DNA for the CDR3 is TGTGCCAGCAGAGAGGACAGTTTCACAGATACGCAGTATTTT.

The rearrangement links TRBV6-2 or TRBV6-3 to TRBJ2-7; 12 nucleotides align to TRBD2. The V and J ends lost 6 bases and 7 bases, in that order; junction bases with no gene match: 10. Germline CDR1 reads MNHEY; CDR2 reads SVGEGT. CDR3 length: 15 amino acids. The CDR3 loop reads CASSPTSGGIGEQYF. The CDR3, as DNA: TGTGCCAGCAGCCCCACTAGCGGGGGGATAGGAGAGCAGTACTTC.